These 29 T cell receptor beta chains were all obtained from the same sample, sequenced in a study of technical replicates of blood from a handful of donors. Produced via immunoSEQ multiplex PCR; TCRdb's table is partial and in-frame only. The sample includes fewer than 85,000 clones, about 93% of them seen just once. Sequencing used T cells isolated from PBMCs. These receptors all stem from a human donor in good health.

This chain links TRBV5-4 with TRBJ2-1, with 12 bases lining up with TRBD1. After removal of 4 bases from V and 4 bases from J, the junction contained 3 bases not matched to a gene. Germline V gene sequence: CDR1 SGHNT, CDR2 YYREEE (reference sequence). This CDR3 has 15 residues. The chain's CDR3 is CASSPGQGAYNEQFF. In DNA, the CDR3 is TGTGCCAGCAGCCCGGGACAGGGGGCTTACAATGAGCAGTTCTTC. The full variable domain, rest sourced from reference TRBV5-4 and TRBJ2-1, is ETGVTQSPTHLIKTRGQQVTLRCSSQSGHNTVSWYQQALGQGPQFIFQYYREEENGRGNFPPRFSGLQFPNYSSELNVNALELDDSALYLCASSPGQGAYNEQFFGPGTRLTVL.

The chain couples TRBV30 to TRBJ1-5, with D uncertain. CDR1 GTSNPN and CDR2 SVGIG come from the germline V gene (reference sequence). The CDR3 length is 13 residues. Between the trimmed V and J ends, which lost 3 bases and 2 bases, there was a span of 8 bases. CDR3: CAWRGVGNQPQHF. CDR3 in DNA: TGTGCCTGGAGGGGAGTCGGCAATCAGCCCCAGCATTTT.

The genes are TRBV15 and TRBJ1-5; no reliable D call. The CDR3 runs 15 residues. Germline-derived CDR1 and CDR2 are LNHNV and YYDKDF (reference sequence). Trimming took 0 bases from V and 6 from J, leaving 12 bases between them. The CDR3 is CATSRDSSSGQPQHF. The CDR3 coding sequence is TGTGCCACCAGCAGAGATTCATCATCAGGTCAGCCCCAGCATTTT.

This clone came up once. The V call is TRBV29-1, the J call TRBJ2-7; the D gene is possibly TRBD2 (5 bases). In germline, CDR1 is SQVTM, CDR2 ANQGSEA. This CDR3 is 13 amino acids long. V was shortened by 3 bases and J by 5 bases, with 14 bases between the two germline ends. The DNA for the CDR3 is TGCAGCGTTGAGTCGGCGCAGGAGGACGAGCAGTACTTC. This translates into CSVESAQEDEQYF.

This chain connects TRBV6-5 to TRBJ1-1; maybe TRBD1 (6 bases). Trimming took 7 bases from V and 4 from J, leaving 13 bases between them. Germline-derived CDR1 and CDR2 are MNHEY and SVGAGI. This CDR3 spans 13 amino acids. The CDR3 sequence: CASITGIGTEAFF. The CDR3 DNA reads TGTGCCAGCATAACAGGGATCGGCACTGAAGCTTTCTTT.

CDR3: CASSVVGTPSAGANVLTF. The CDR3 DNA sequence: TGTGCCAGCAGCGTAGTTGGGACACCCTCGGCGGGGGCCAACGTCCTGACTTTC. This chain links TRBV9 with TRBJ2-6, with a weak D call TRBD1 (6 bases). The CDR3 length is 18 residues. Germline V CDR1 and CDR2: SGDLS, YYNGEE. Trimming removed 0 bases at V and 4 bases at J, with 17 bases between. Full variable domain (outside the CDR3, taken from reference TRBV9 and TRBJ2-6): DSGVTQTPKHLITATGQRVTLRCSPRSGDLSVYWYQQSLDQGLQFLIQYYNGEERAKGNILERFSAQQFPDLHSELNLSSLELGDSALYFCASSVVGTPSAGANVLTFGAGSRLTVL.

The chain carries TRBV5-6 and TRBJ1-1; no clear D gene. V was trimmed by 2 bases and J by 3 bases, leaving 14 bases between them. CDR1 SGHDT and CDR2 YYEEEE come from the germline V gene. The CDR3 length is 15 residues. DNA for the CDR3: TGTGCCAGCAGCTTCCCCCGGGGTACGCACACTGAAGCTTTCTTT. Translation: CASSFPRGTHTEAFF.

This clone has only one observation. The chain has TRBV5-4 and TRBJ1-3; D call uncertain. CDR1 is SGHNT, CDR2 YYREEE, per germline (reference sequence). V was shortened by 3 bases and J by 4 bases, with 11 bases between the two germline ends. This CDR3 spans 14 amino acids. The DNA for the CDR3 is TGTGCCAGCAGCTCAAAAACCCGGGGAAACACCATATATTTT. It is translated as CASSSKTRGNTIYF.

V is TRBV2 and J is TRBJ2-5, with 7 bases lining up with TRBD1. The CDR3 is made up of 11 amino acids. CDR1 and CDR2 from the germline V gene are SNHLY and FYNNEI. V shed 3 bases and J 13 bases; nucleotides not matched to a gene: 5. Written as DNA, the CDR3 is TGTGCCAGCAGTGACGAGGGGGCCGGGTACTTC. This translates into CASSDEGAGYF. The whole variable domain, remainder taken from reference TRBV2 and TRBJ2-5, is EPEVTQTPSHQVTQMGQEVILRCVPISNHLYFYWYRQILGQKVEFLVSFYNNEISEKSEIFDDQFSVERPDGSNFTLKIRSTKLEDSAMYFCASSDEGAGYFGPGTRLLVL.

The gene calls are TRBV7-9 and TRBJ1-2, with D possibly TRBD1 on 5 matching bases. Germline V gene lookup returns CDR1 SEHNR and CDR2 FQNEAQ (reference sequence). The CDR3 contains 13 residues. V lost 5 bases and J 2 bases, leaving 9 bases between the germline ends. The CDR3 here is CASSPDNNYGYTF. The CDR3 DNA is TGTGCCAGCAGCCCGGACAACAACTATGGCTACACCTTC.

The chain employs TRBV7-9 and TRBJ1-3, with a tentative D call TRBD1 (5 bases). V lost 7 bases and J 0 bases, leaving 19 bases between the germline ends. The CDR3 covers 17 residues. Germline loops: CDR1 SEHNR, CDR2 FQNEAQ (reference sequence). The CDR3 region has the DNA TGTGCCAGCAACCCTTGGGGAGGGGATCACTCTGGAAACACCATATATTTT. Translated: CASNPWGGDHSGNTIYF.

The chain combines TRBV5-6 with TRBJ2-5; TRBD1 is a possible D gene (5 bases). Germline lookup yields CDR1 SGHDT and CDR2 YYEEEE. CDR3 size: 13 residues. The V and J ends lost 6 bases and 5 bases respectively, with 14 bases between them. CDR3 nucleotides: TGTGCCAGCAAATTGACAGTATCTGAGACCCAGTACTTC. Translation gives CASKLTVSETQYF.

This chain connects TRBV19 to TRBJ1-3; 9 bases agree with TRBD1. The trim removed 10 bases at V and 0 bases at J, leaving 7 bases unmatched. CDR1 is LNHDA, CDR2 SQIVND, per germline (reference sequence). The CDR3 contains 15 residues. CDR3 DNA: TGTGCCAACACAGGGGGCTTGTTCTCTGGAAACACCATATATTTT. It translates to CANTGGLFSGNTIYF.

This chain joins TRBV19 and TRBJ1-5, with D possibly TRBD1 on 6 matching bases. Germline V lookup: CDR1 LNHDA, CDR2 SQIVND (reference sequence). Trimming removed 5 bases from V and 2 bases from J, with 10 bases in between. There are 14 residues in the CDR3. The CDR3 DNA sequence: TGTGCCAGTAGTCCTCGACAGGGCAATCAGCCCCAGCATTTT. Protein: CASSPRQGNQPQHF.

V is TRBV6-1 and J is TRBJ2-1, with 9 bases lining up with TRBD2. CDR3 size: 15 residues. Germline-derived CDR1 and CDR2 are MNHNS and SASEGT. V lost 7 bases to trimming and J lost 7 bases; unmatched junction nucleotides: 11. The CDR3 is CASIRASGASNEQFF. The CDR3 DNA follows: TGTGCCAGCATCCGAGCTAGCGGGGCGTCGAATGAGCAGTTCTTC.

This sequence joins TRBV5-4 and TRBJ2-1, with TRBD1 matching 7 bases. Germline V gene lookup returns CDR1 SGHNT and CDR2 YYREEE (reference sequence). V gave up 0 bases and J gave up 1 base; unmatched junction bases: 1. The CDR3 is made up of 15 amino acids. The CDR3: CASSLGTGSYNEQFF. CDR3 in DNA: TGTGCCAGCAGCTTGGGGACAGGTTCCTACAATGAGCAGTTCTTC.

The V and J genes are TRBV5-6 and TRBJ2-1; 9 bases agree with TRBD1. The trim removed 0 bases at V and 5 bases at J, leaving 6 bases unmatched. This CDR3 spans 16 amino acids. Germline CDR1 and CDR2: SGHDT and YYEEEE. The CDR3 sequence: CASSLDYGTGNNEQFF. The CDR3 DNA follows: TGTGCCAGCAGCTTGGACTACGGGACAGGGAACAATGAGCAGTTCTTC.

There are a few counts of this clone. The rearrangement joins TRBV4-2 to TRBJ2-7, with 7 nucleotides matching TRBD2. With 4 bases clipped from V and 3 bases from J, the junction kept 18 bases outside the gene matches. The CDR3 has 18 amino acids. Germline V gene lookup returns CDR1 LGHNA and CDR2 YNFKEQ. CDR3 region: CASSPSGGWNGGGYEQYF. In DNA, the CDR3 is TGTGCCAGCAGCCCCTCCGGGGGGTGGAATGGTGGAGGCTACGAGCAGTACTTC.

J is TRBJ2-5 and V is TRBV5-1, with D tentatively TRBD2 (7 bases). Trimming removed 4 bases from V and 7 bases from J, with 23 bases in between. The CDR3 is 16 amino acids. The germline V gene encodes CDR1 SGHRS and CDR2 YFSETQ. CDR3 amino acids: CASSPNWGGGIVTQYF. CDR3 DNA sequence: TGCGCCAGCAGCCCTAATTGGGGGGGCGGAATAGTGACCCAGTACTTC.

The chain couples TRBV6-5 to TRBJ1-1; maybe TRBD1 (6 bases). The CDR3 runs to 15 residues. Looked up from germline, CDR1 is MNHEY and CDR2 is SVGAGI. The V end was cut by 6 bases, the J end by 0 bases, with 14 bases between. The CDR3 region has the DNA TGTGCCAGCAGCCTGGGGGGGGGCATGAACACTGAAGCTTTCTTT. As protein: CASSLGGGMNTEAFF.

The chain recombines TRBV6-1 with TRBJ1-1; 7 bases agree with TRBD1. CDR1 MNHNS and CDR2 SASEGT come from the germline V gene. The V and J ends lost 0 bases and 11 bases, in that order; junction bases with no gene match: 9. This CDR3 has 14 residues. CDR3 nucleotide sequence: TGTGCCAGCAGTGAAGCGTCAGGACAGGTGAGGGCTTTCTTT. This encodes CASSEASGQVRAFF.

The V and J genes are TRBV19 and TRBJ2-3, with 9 bases matching TRBD1. There are 16 residues in the CDR3. V dropped 6 bases and J dropped 5; count of bases not matched to a gene: 12. Germline CDR1 reads LNHDA; CDR2 reads SQIVND (reference sequence). CDR3 protein: CASSGPGQGSGDTQYF. For the CDR3, the DNA is TGTGCCAGTAGCGGACCGGGACAGGGTAGTGGAGATACGCAGTATTTT.

The genes are TRBV7-9 and TRBJ2-5, with 11 positions matching TRBD2. This CDR3 comprises 17 residues. Germline CDR1 SEHNR, CDR2 FQNEAQ (reference sequence). With 4 bases clipped from V and 4 bases from J, the junction kept 11 bases outside the gene matches. The CDR3 is CASSWDYSGGAGETQYF. The CDR3 region has the DNA TGTGCCAGCAGCTGGGACTATAGCGGGGGGGCCGGAGAGACCCAGTACTTC.

This sequence joins TRBV5-1 and TRBJ2-5, with 7 bases that match TRBD2. Germline V gives CDR1 SGHRS, CDR2 YFSETQ. The CDR3 loop spans 14 amino acids. Unmatched junction bases numbered 8, after V lost 4 bases and J lost 5 bases. CDR3 in DNA: TGCGCCAGCAGCCCCGGCGGGGGTCTGGAGACCCAGTACTTC. It yields the protein CASSPGGGLETQYF.

This chain joins TRBV18 and TRBJ1-5; 10 bases fit TRBD1. The CDR3 consists of 17 residues. The J segment lost 7 bases and the V segment lost 3 bases, leaving 12 bases of the junction unmatched. CDR1 and CDR2 (germline): KGHSH, LQKENI. CDR3 sequence: CASSPRAGDRGRQPQHF. For the CDR3, the DNA is TGTGCCAGCTCACCCCGAGCTGGGGACAGGGGCAGACAGCCCCAGCATTTT.

This clone occurred a few times. The CDR3 sequence: CASSPTGSNYGYTF. CDR3 DNA sequence: TGTGCCAGCAGCCCGACAGGCTCTAACTATGGCTACACCTTC. J is TRBJ1-2 and V is TRBV7-8, with D possibly matching TRBD1 (6 bases). CDR3 size: 14 residues. The germline V gene has CDR1 SGHVS and CDR2 FQNEAQ. Trimming took off 5 bases at V and 0 bases at J, with 10 bases between the two ends. The full variable domain, with the rest looked up from reference TRBV7-8 and TRBJ1-2, is GAGVSQSPRYKVAKRGQDVALRCDPISGHVSLFWYQQALGQGPEFLTYFQNEAQLDKSGLPSDRFFAERPEGSVSTLKIQRTQQEDSAVYLCASSPTGSNYGYTFGSGTRLTVV.

The chain recombines TRBV28 with TRBJ2-7; 8 bases are shared with TRBD2. Looked up from germline, CDR1 is MDHEN and CDR2 is SYDVKM. The CDR3 is 15 amino acids. J lost 5 bases, V lost 7 bases, and 13 bases had no gene match. As DNA, the CDR3 is TGTGCCAGCACCCCAGCCGGGACTAGGTTCGACGAGCAGTACTTC. Protein: CASTPAGTRFDEQYF. Full variable domain (remainder filled in from reference TRBV28 and TRBJ2-7): DVKVTQSSRYLVKRTGEKVFLECVQDMDHENMFWYRQDPGLGLRLIYFSYDVKMKEKGDIPEGYSVSREKKERFSLILESASTNQTSMYLCASTPAGTRFDEQYFGPGTRLTVT.

The J gene is TRBJ2-1, the V gene TRBV5-4; possibly TRBD2 for D (5 bases). Per the germline V gene, CDR1 is SGHNT and CDR2 is YYREEE (reference sequence). Between the trimmed V and J ends, which lost 2 bases and 0 bases, there was a span of 12 bases. This CDR3 comprises 16 residues. The CDR3, as DNA: TGTGCCAGCAGCTTTCGAAGGACTGCCTCCTACAATGAGCAGTTCTTC. Amino acids: CASSFRRTASYNEQFF.

The chain employs TRBV29-1 and TRBJ2-5; 8 nucleotides agree with TRBD1. The CDR3 spans 13 residues. J lost 5 bases, V lost 6 bases, and 8 bases had no gene match. CDR1 is SQVTM and CDR2 is ANQGSEA in the germline V gene. In DNA, the CDR3 is TGCAGCGTCCGGACAGGGTCTTGGGAGACCCAGTACTTC. Translating gives CSVRTGSWETQYF.